The 21 T cell receptor beta chains below were found in one sample sequenced in a study of breast tumors, draining lymph nodes, adjacent tissues. TCRdb re-analysed the multiplex PCR reads in MiXCR, keeping a single row per CDR3 protein. The table has under 250,000 distinct CDR3 sequences, about 32% seen once. Samples came from axillary lymph nodes draining the breast cancer. The material sequenced was axillary lymph node tissue. These receptors originate from a female donor with breast cancer. Some clones in this sample may be carry-over from other donors' samples.

The gene calls are TRBV3-1 and TRBJ2-3; 11 bases fit TRBD2. The CDR3 has 18 residues. V shed 4 bases and J 4 bases; nucleotides not matched to a gene: 13. Per germline, CDR1 LGHDT and CDR2 YNNKEL (reference sequence). CDR3 bases: TGTGCCAGCAGCCGAGGCAGGGTCACTAGCGGGAGCCCAGATACGCAGTATTTT. Its translation is CASSRGRVTSGSPDTQYF.

This clonotype has a handful of counts. This sequence joins TRBV7-2 and TRBJ2-1; no clear D. The CDR3 length is 14 residues. With 2 bases removed from V and 1 base from J, the gap between germline ends came to 6 bases. CDR1 and CDR2 from the germline V gene are SGHTA and FQGNSA. The CDR3: CASSLRSSYNEQFF. CDR3 nucleotide sequence: TGTGCCAGCAGCTTAAGATCATCCTACAATGAGCAGTTCTTC.

V gene TRBV19 combines with J gene TRBJ2-1; tentatively, D is TRBD1 (6 bases). V shed 4 bases and J shed 3 bases, with 13 bases lying between them. This CDR3 comprises 15 residues. Germline CDR1 and CDR2: LNHDA and SQIVND (reference sequence). CDR3 nucleotides: TGTGCCAGTAGTAAAACAGGGTCGGGCTACAATGAGCAGTTCTTC. It codes for CASSKTGSGYNEQFF.

The V call is TRBV20-1, the J call TRBJ2-3, with 8 bases matching TRBD2. The CDR3 is 14 amino acids. Germline V CDR1 and CDR2: DFQATT, SNEGSKA (reference sequence). CDR3 coding DNA: TGCAGCGCAAGAGGGGGGACTAGATCAGATACGCAGTATTTT. Protein sequence: CSARGGTRSDTQYF.

The sample holds many counts of this clonotype. V is TRBV3-1 and J is TRBJ2-1, with D possibly matching TRBD2 (6 bases). The CDR3 loop spans 16 amino acids. Per germline, CDR1 LGHDT and CDR2 YNNKEL (reference sequence). Deletions cut 1 base from V and 9 bases from J, with 19 bases between. The CDR3 DNA sequence: TGTGCCAGCAGCCAAGGTCTAAGCGGGTCAGGCGGTGAGCAGTTCTTC. Protein: CASSQGLSGSGGEQFF.

This clonotype showed up many times. The gene calls are TRBV12-3 or TRBV12-4 and TRBJ2-1, with a weak D call TRBD2 (6 bases). Trimming stripped 6 bases from V and 14 bases from J, with 26 bases between. This CDR3 is built from 15 residues. CDR3 loop: CASSPQGSGITSEFF. The DNA for the CDR3 is TGTGCCAGCAGCCCTCAGGGTAGCGGTATTACCTCGGAGTTCTTC.

The V gene is TRBV9, the J gene TRBJ2-1; 13 nucleotides match TRBD2. The V segment lost 0 bases and the J segment 5 bases; nucleotides outside the gene matches: 5. This CDR3 has 17 residues. Germline V gene lookup returns CDR1 SGDLS and CDR2 YYNGEE. The CDR3 DNA reads TGTGCCAGCAGCGTAGGACTAGCGGGAGGCCTGAACAATGAGCAGTTCTTC. This encodes CASSVGLAGGLNNEQFF.

The chain uses TRBV19 and TRBJ2-2; D is perhaps TRBD2 (5 bases). Germline V gives CDR1 LNHDA, CDR2 SQIVND (reference sequence). The CDR3 covers 13 residues. Trimming cost V 5 bases and J 9 bases, with 13 bases left between them. CDR3: CASSPRGYWELFF. CDR3 sequence (DNA): TGTGCCAGTAGTCCCCGGGGATATTGGGAGCTGTTTTTT.

The rearrangement uses TRBV19 and TRBJ1-5, with TRBD1 identical over 10 bases. The germline V gene encodes CDR1 LNHDA and CDR2 SQIVND (reference sequence). This CDR3 is built from 16 residues. Trimming took 5 bases from V and 2 from J; bases not matched to a gene: 6. CDR3 nucleotides: TGTGCCAGTAGTGATACCGGGACAGGGGGCAATCAGCCCCAGCATTTT. It translates to CASSDTGTGGNQPQHF.

The sample holds many counts of this clonotype. V and J are TRBV9 and TRBJ1-4, with D tentatively TRBD1 (5 bases). This CDR3 has 14 amino acids. Trimming pared 4 bases from V and 4 bases from J, leaving 11 bases between. Germline values: CDR1 SGDLS, CDR2 YYNGEE. The chain's CDR3 is CASSPWGLNEKLFF. The CDR3, as DNA: TGTGCCAGCAGCCCATGGGGACTTAATGAAAAACTGTTTTTT. Using reference TRBV9 and TRBJ1-4 for the parts outside the CDR3, the full variable domain is DSGVTQTPKHLITATGQRVTLRCSPRSGDLSVYWYQQSLDQGLQFLIQYYNGEERAKGNILERFSAQQFPDLHSELNLSSLELGDSALYFCASSPWGLNEKLFFGSGTQLSVL.

This clonotype showed up just a few times. At one end, the junction sequence differs from germline, possibly due to a read error. The gene calls are TRBV9 and TRBJ2-3, with 11 bases identical to TRBD1. CDR3 length equals 14 residues. Germline CDR1 and CDR2: SGDLS and YYNGEE. The DNA of the CDR3 is TGTGCCAGCAGCTTAGGGACAGGGGGAGATACGCAGTCTTTT. This gives the protein CASSLGTGGDTQSF. Complete variable domain (other parts from reference TRBV9 and TRBJ2-3): DSGVTQTPKHLITATGQRVTLRCSPRSGDLSVYWYQQSLDQGLQFLIQYYNGEERAKGNILERFSAQQFPDLHSELNLSSLELGDSALYFCASSLGTGGDTQSFGPGTRLTVL.

This clonotype has only one observation. Mismatch with germline at one junction end may stem from a read error. V and J are TRBV7-2 and TRBJ2-5, with TRBD2 matching over 7 bases. The end of the DNA is better explained by TRBJ2-7, so the J call may be wrong. CDR1 is SGHTA and CDR2 is FQGNSA in the germline V gene. This CDR3 is built from 17 residues. The CDR3 sequence is CARSIRLGLAEIYEQYF. DNA for the CDR3: TGTGCCCGCAGCATACGCCTTGGGCTAGCGGAAATCTACGAGCAGTACTTC.

This clonotype was counted only a few times. The chain carries TRBV5-8 and TRBJ2-5; a weak D match, TRBD1 (5 bases). CDR3 size: 15 residues. Trimming shortened V by 3 bases and J by 1 base, and 13 bases separated the two germline ends. CDR1 and CDR2 from the germline V gene are SGHTS and YDEGEE. CDR3 loop: CASSWGTTGQETQYF. The CDR3, as DNA: TGTGCCAGCAGCTGGGGCACTACCGGCCAAGAGACCCAGTACTTC.

This clonotype was seen many times. The chain has TRBV11-3 and TRBJ2-3, with 7 bases that match TRBD1. The CDR3 extends over 15 amino acids. Germline CDR1 SGHNT, CDR2 YENEEA. The V and J ends lost 6 bases and 2 bases, in that order; junction bases with no gene match: 8. This CDR3 is CASSQGTEVTDTQYF. The CDR3 DNA sequence: TGTGCCAGCAGTCAAGGGACAGAAGTCACAGATACGCAGTATTTT.

This clonotype was counted ten times or more. This chain links TRBV20-1 with TRBJ2-1; 10 bases agree with TRBD2. This CDR3 has 16 amino acids. Trimming at V came to 7 bases and at J to 3 bases, leaving 12 bases not matched to a gene. CDR1 DFQATT and CDR2 SNEGSKA come from the germline V gene (reference sequence). As DNA, the CDR3 is TGCAGTGGTAGGTCTCTTAGGACTAGCGGCTACAATGAGCAGTTCTTC. The encoded protein is CSGRSLRTSGYNEQFF.

As concerns this clonotype: Given a much more abundant clone one base away, this may be a read error. This chain joins TRBV5-1 and TRBJ2-2; D unclear. The CDR3 loop spans 15 amino acids. Germline values: CDR1 SGHRS, CDR2 YFSETQ. CDR3: CASSLVALNAGELFF. The CDR3 nucleotides are TGCGCCAGCAGCTTGGTTGCCTTGAACGCCGGGGAGCTGTTTTTT.

About this clonotype itself: The CDR3 ends on some other residue instead of the conserved phenylalanine or tryptophan, so this is likely a read error. The CDR3 nucleotides read TGTGCCAGCAGCTCCCCTTTTTCCGAGACAGGTGGCAATGAGCAGTTCCTC. Its translation is CASSSPFSETGGNEQFL. The V and J genes are TRBV7-2 and TRBJ2-1, with D possibly matching TRBD1 (6 bases). The CDR3 extends over 17 amino acids. Germline V gene sequence: CDR1 SGHTA, CDR2 FQGNSA. Trimming removed 4 bases at V and 6 bases at J, with 22 bases between.

The J gene is TRBJ2-1, the V gene TRBV29-1, with D hard to call. CDR3 length equals 13 residues. V was shortened by 6 bases and J by 7 bases, with 16 bases between the two germline ends. Germline V gene lookup returns CDR1 SQVTM and CDR2 ANQGSEA. CDR3 sequence (DNA): TGCAGCGTGCAAATCCGGTCATATAATGAGCAGTTCTTC. This translates into CSVQIRSYNEQFF.

A few counts support this clonotype. This sequence joins TRBV18 and TRBJ2-1; possible D gene TRBD2, 5 bases. The ends were cut back, 3 bases at V and 2 bases at J, with 11 bases in the middle. This CDR3 comprises 15 residues. Germline assignment: CDR1 KGHSH and CDR2 LQKENI. The CDR3 DNA reads as TGTGCCAGCTCACCGGCTCCGGGGACCTACAATGAGCAGTTCTTC. Amino acid sequence: CASSPAPGTYNEQFF.

This sequence joins TRBV18 and TRBJ2-3; D is uncertain. The germline V gene encodes CDR1 KGHSH and CDR2 LQKENI. CDR3 length equals 15 residues. V lost 6 bases and J lost 2, with 15 bases in between. The DNA of the CDR3 is TGTGCCAGCTCCGAAATAGGGCAGTACACAGATACGCAGTATTTT. Translation gives CASSEIGQYTDTQYF.

This clonotype appeared many times. V and J are TRBV10-3 and TRBJ2-7; TRBD2 matches at 8 bases. Germline CDR1 is ENHRY and CDR2 is SYGVKD. The CDR3 sequence is 13 residues long. V was clipped by 6 bases and J by 4 bases; unmatched bases: 5. CDR3: CAISPGGAYEQYF. The CDR3 bases are TGTGCCATCAGCCCGGGGGGGGCTTACGAGCAGTACTTC.